This record covers a single T cell receptor (beta chain). The CDR3 is made up of 18 amino acids. Trimming stripped 5 bases from V and 2 bases from J, with 26 bases between. Germline loops: CDR1 SQVTM, CDR2 ANQGSEA. Survey-level resolution applied to immunoSEQ assay v3.0. Profiling relied on immunoSEQ multiplex PCR, and the TCRdb table lists in-frame clones only, not all of them. The sample yields 20,000 to 25,000 clones, around 81% seen once. This record comes from a study of long-term antiretroviral therapy in people with HIV. The receptor was derived from a man aged 35-49 years with HIV. The chain couples TRBV29-1 to TRBJ2-3, with D perhaps being TRBD1 or TRBD2 (8 bases each). This sample comprised unsorted PBMCs, obtained 0.1 years before starting antiretroviral therapy. The CDR3 region has the DNA TGCAGCGTTACAGGACAGGGAGGAACGGGAGGGAACACAGATACGCAGTATTTT. Translation: CSVTGQGGTGGNTDTQYF.